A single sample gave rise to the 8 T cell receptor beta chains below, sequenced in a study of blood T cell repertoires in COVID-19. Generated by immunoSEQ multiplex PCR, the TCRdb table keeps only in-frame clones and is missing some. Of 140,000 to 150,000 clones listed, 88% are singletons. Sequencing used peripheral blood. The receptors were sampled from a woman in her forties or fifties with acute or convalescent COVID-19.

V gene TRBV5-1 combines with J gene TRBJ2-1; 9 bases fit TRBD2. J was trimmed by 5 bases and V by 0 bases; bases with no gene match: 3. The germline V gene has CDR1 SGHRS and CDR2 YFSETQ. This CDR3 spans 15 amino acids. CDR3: CASSLVLAGNNEQFF. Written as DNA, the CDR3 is TGCGCCAGCAGCTTGGTTCTAGCGGGGAACAATGAGCAGTTCTTC. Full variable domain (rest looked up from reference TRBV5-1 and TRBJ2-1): KAGVTQTPRYLIKTRGQQVTLSCSPISGHRSVSWYQQTPGQGLQFLFEYFSETQRNKGNFPGRFSGRQFSNSRSEMNVSTLELGDSALYLCASSLVLAGNNEQFFGPGTRLTVL.

CDR3: CSVRLTGHIGEQYF. CDR3 bases: TGCAGCGTCAGACTGACAGGGCACATTGGCGAGCAGTACTTC. J is TRBJ2-7 and V is TRBV29-1; the match to TRBD1 covers 7 bases. Germline CDR1 and CDR2: SQVTM and ANQGSEA. The CDR3 covers 14 residues. Trimming at V came to 6 bases and at J to 6 bases, leaving 14 bases not matched to a gene.

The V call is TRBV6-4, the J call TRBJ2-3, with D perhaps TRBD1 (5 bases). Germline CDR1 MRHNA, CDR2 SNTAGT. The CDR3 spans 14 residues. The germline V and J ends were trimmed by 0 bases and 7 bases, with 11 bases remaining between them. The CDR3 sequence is CASSDSAGSYTQYF. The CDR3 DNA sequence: TGTGCCAGCAGTGACTCTGCAGGGTCATATACGCAGTATTTT.

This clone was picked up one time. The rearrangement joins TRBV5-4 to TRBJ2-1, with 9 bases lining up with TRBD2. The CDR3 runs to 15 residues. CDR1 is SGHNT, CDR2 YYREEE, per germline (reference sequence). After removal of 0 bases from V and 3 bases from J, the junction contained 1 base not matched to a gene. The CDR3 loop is CASSLGSGSYNEQFF. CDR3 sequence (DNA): TGTGCCAGCAGCTTGGGTAGCGGGAGCTACAATGAGCAGTTCTTC.

Here the CDR3 DNA reads TGCGCCAGCAGCTCCCCTCTAGGACAGGGGGGTAACTATGGCTACACCTTC. It encodes CASSSPLGQGGNYGYTF. This chain uses TRBV5-1 with TRBJ1-2; 10 bases fit TRBD1. J was trimmed by 1 base and V by 3 bases; bases with no gene match: 9. CDR1 SGHRS and CDR2 YFSETQ come from the germline V gene. The CDR3 length is 17 residues.

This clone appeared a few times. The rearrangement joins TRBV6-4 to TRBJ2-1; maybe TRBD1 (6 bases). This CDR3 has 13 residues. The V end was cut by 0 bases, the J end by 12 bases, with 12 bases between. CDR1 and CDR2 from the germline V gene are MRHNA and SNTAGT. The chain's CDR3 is CASSDSPGTPQFF. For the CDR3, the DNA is TGTGCCAGCAGTGACTCCCCCGGGACACCGCAGTTCTTC.

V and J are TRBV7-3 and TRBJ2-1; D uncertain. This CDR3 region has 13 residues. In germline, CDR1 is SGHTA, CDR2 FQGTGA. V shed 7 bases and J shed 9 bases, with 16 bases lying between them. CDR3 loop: CASNNPYESEQFF. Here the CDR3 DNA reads TGTGCCAGCAATAACCCCTACGAAAGTGAGCAGTTCTTC.

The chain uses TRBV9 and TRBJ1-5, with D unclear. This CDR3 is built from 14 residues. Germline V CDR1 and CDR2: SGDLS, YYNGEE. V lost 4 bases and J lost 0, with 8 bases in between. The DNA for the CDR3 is TGTGCCAGCAGCCCCGGGTATAGCAATCAGCCCCAGCATTTT. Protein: CASSPGYSNQPQHF.